The 10 T cell receptor beta chains in this list originate from one sample, sequenced in a study of OX40 agonist ivuxolimab in advanced cancers. Assay used: immunoSEQ multiplex PCR; TCRdb lists only in-frame clones, some missing. This table has tens of thousands of clones, around 82% appearing once. Here the sequenced sample was CD4+ or CD8+ T cells sorted from blood, taken in a trial of the OX40 agonist ivuxolimab. The receptors shown here come from an adult with an advanced solid tumor such as melanoma, head and neck, liver or kidney cancer.

This chain links TRBV11-2 with TRBJ1-5, with 8 bases fitting TRBD1. The V segment lost 3 bases and the J segment 7 bases; nucleotides outside the gene matches: 5. The CDR3 totals 14 residues. From germline, CDR1 is SGHAT and CDR2 FQNNGV. The CDR3 is CASSFVTGEQPQHF. CDR3 nucleotides: TGTGCCAGCAGCTTCGTGACAGGGGAGCAGCCCCAGCATTTT.

This chain uses TRBV5-1 with TRBJ2-3; D unclear. V was trimmed by 1 base and J by 2 bases, leaving 5 bases between them. Per the germline V gene, CDR1 is SGHRS and CDR2 is YFSETQ. This CDR3 spans 13 amino acids. CDR3 residues: CASSLPSTDTQYF. Here the CDR3 DNA reads TGCGCCAGCAGCTTGCCATCCACAGATACGCAGTATTTT. Full variable domain (remainder filled in from reference TRBV5-1 and TRBJ2-3): KAGVTQTPRYLIKTRGQQVTLSCSPISGHRSVSWYQQTPGQGLQFLFEYFSETQRNKGNFPGRFSGRQFSNSRSEMNVSTLELGDSALYLCASSLPSTDTQYFGPGTRLTVL.

The CDR3 DNA follows: TGTGCCAGCAGTACCGAACGAACTGGCGGAACTGAAGCTTTCTTT. Translation gives CASSTERTGGTEAFF. The chain recombines TRBV6-6 with TRBJ1-1, with no clear D. Trimming shortened V by 5 bases and J by 5 bases, and 18 bases separated the two germline ends. CDR1 is MNHNY, CDR2 SVGAGI, per germline (reference sequence). The CDR3 covers 15 residues.

The chain joins TRBV4-2 to TRBJ2-1, with D perhaps TRBD2 (6 bases). The length of the CDR3 is 18 residues. The germline V gene encodes CDR1 LGHNA and CDR2 YNFKEQ. Trimming pared 5 bases from V and 0 bases from J, leaving 20 bases between. The chain's CDR3 is CASSLEGFTGDSYNEQFF. DNA for the CDR3: TGTGCCAGCAGCTTAGAGGGCTTTACGGGAGACTCCTACAATGAGCAGTTCTTC.

CDR3 sequence reads: CASSINRGTTNEKLFF. The CDR3 coding sequence is TGTGCCAGTAGTATTAATCGCGGGACAACTAATGAAAAACTGTTTTTT. The gene calls are TRBV19 and TRBJ1-4; D is unresolved. The V gene lost 3 bases and the J gene lost 0 bases, with 11 bases spanning the gap. The germline V gene has CDR1 LNHDA and CDR2 SQIVND (reference sequence). The CDR3 contains 16 residues. The entire variable domain, with the rest obtained from reference TRBV19 and TRBJ1-4, is as follows: DGGITQSPKYLFRKEGQNVTLSCEQNLNHDAMYWYRQDPGQGLRLIYYSQIVNDFQKGDIAEGYSVSREKKESFPLTVTSAQKNPTAFYLCASSINRGTTNEKLFFGSGTQLSVL.

The rearrangement joins TRBV2 to TRBJ1-6; a weak D match, TRBD1 (5 bases). CDR3 length equals 15 residues. V gave up 6 bases and J gave up 1 base, with 10 bases separating them. Germline CDR1 reads SNHLY; CDR2 reads FYNNEI. CDR3 residues: CASSAGPSYNSPLHF. The CDR3 DNA reads as TGTGCCAGCAGCGCAGGGCCGTCCTATAATTCACCCCTCCACTTT.

The chain carries TRBV5-1 and TRBJ1-4; a possible D gene is TRBD1 (6 bases). V was cut by 1 base and J by 7 bases, with 14 bases left in between. Germline V gives CDR1 SGHRS, CDR2 YFSETQ. This CDR3 contains 15 residues. The CDR3 DNA reads as TGCGCCAGCAGCTTGTCGGCAGGGGACGGTGAAAAACTGTTTTTT. Translation gives CASSLSAGDGEKLFF.

This clone was counted between two and nine times. The chain couples TRBV30 to TRBJ1-1, with a weak D call TRBD1 (6 bases). Trimming removed 3 bases from V and 1 base from J, with 9 bases in between. CDR1 and CDR2 (germline): GTSNPN, SVGIG (reference sequence). This CDR3 is built from 13 residues. CDR3 nucleotide sequence: TGTGCCTGGAGCACCAGGGGGAACACTGAAGCTTTCTTT. Translated, it gives CAWSTRGNTEAFF.

The sample holds one count of this clone. V and J are TRBV14 and TRBJ2-3; D unresolved. The germline gives CDR1 SGHDN, CDR2 FVKESK. Trimming left V 6 bases short and J 5 bases short, with 12 bases between. The CDR3 runs 13 residues. For the CDR3, the DNA is TGTGCCAGCAGTCACCTCCAACGAGATACGCAGTATTTT. Encoded protein: CASSHLQRDTQYF.

J is TRBJ2-3 and V is TRBV15; D tentatively reads TRBD1 or TRBD2 (7 bases each). Germline CDR1 LNHNV, CDR2 YYDKDF (reference sequence). The length of the CDR3 is 15 residues. The ends were cut back, 0 bases at V and 6 bases at J, with 13 bases in the middle. The CDR3 DNA is TGTGCCACCAGCAGAGACAACCAGGGGGGGGATACGCAGTATTTT. Residues: CATSRDNQGGDTQYF.